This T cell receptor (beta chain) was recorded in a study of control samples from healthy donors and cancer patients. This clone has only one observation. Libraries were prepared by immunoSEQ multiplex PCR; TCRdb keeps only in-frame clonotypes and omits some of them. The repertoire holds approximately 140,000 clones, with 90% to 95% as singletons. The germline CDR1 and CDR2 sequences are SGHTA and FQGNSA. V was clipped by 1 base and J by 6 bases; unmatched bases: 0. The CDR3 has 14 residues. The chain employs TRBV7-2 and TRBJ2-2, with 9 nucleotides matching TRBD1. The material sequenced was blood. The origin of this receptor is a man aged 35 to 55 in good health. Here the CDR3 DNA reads TGTGCCAGCAGCTTAGGACAGGGGGCCGGGGAGCTGTTTTTT. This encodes CASSLGQGAGELFF.